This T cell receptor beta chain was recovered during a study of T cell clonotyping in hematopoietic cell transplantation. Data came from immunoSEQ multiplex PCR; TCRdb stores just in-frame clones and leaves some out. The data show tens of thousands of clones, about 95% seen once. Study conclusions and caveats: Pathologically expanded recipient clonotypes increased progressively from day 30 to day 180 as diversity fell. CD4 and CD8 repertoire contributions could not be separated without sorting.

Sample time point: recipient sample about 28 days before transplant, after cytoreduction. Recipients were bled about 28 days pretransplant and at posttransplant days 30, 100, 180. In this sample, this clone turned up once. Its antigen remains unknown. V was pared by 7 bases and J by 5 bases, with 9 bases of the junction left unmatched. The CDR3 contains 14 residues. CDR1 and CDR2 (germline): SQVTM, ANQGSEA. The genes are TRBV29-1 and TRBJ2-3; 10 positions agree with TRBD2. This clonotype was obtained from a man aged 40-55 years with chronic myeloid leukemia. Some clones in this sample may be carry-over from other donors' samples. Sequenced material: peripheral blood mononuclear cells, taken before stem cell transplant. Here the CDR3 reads CSAGASGGIDTQYF. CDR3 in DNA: TGCAGCGCGGGGGCTAGCGGGGGCATAGATACGCAGTATTTT.